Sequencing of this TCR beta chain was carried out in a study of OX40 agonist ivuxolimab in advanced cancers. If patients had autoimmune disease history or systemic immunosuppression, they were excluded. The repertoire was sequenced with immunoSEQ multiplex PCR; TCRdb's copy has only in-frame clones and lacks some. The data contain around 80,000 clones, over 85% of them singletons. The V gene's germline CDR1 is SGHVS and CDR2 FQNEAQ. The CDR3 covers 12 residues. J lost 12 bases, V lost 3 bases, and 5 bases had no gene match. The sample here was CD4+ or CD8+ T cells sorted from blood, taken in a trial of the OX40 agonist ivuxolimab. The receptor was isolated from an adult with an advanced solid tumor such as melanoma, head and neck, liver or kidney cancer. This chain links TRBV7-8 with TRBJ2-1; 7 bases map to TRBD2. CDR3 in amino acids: CASSLMRELQFF. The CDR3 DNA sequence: TGTGCCAGCAGCTTGATGCGGGAGTTGCAGTTCTTC. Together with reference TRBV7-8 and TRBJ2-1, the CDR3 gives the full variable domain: GAGVSQSPRYKVAKRGQDVALRCDPISGHVSLFWYQQALGQGPEFLTYFQNEAQLDKSGLPSDRFFAERPEGSVSTLKIQRTQQEDSAVYLCASSLMRELQFFGPGTRLTVL.